This TCR beta chain was retrieved from a study of CD8 T cells in Susac syndrome. Reverse transcription used roughly 0.5 to 1 ug RNA and random hexamers. An immunoSEQ multiplex PCR amplified TCR beta CDR3 over 54 Vbeta and 13 Jbeta. TCRdb redid the calling of the immunoSEQ multiplex PCR reads with MiXCR, one entry per CDR3 protein. This table holds about 140,000 distinct CDR3 sequences, 85% to 95% found once. Germline V CDR1 and CDR2: SGDLS, YYNGEE. This CDR3 contains 15 residues. V lost 2 bases and J lost 5; bases outside the gene matches: 7. In this sample, this clonotype turned up once. The chain recombines TRBV9 with TRBJ2-5; 9 positions agree with TRBD2. Sequencing was carried out using CD4+ T cells from PBMCs. This TCR was sampled from a human donor with multiple sclerosis. Here the CDR3 DNA reads TGTGCCAGCAGCGTTCAACCTCTAGCGGGGGAGACCCAGTACTTC. Translated, it gives CASSVQPLAGETQYF.